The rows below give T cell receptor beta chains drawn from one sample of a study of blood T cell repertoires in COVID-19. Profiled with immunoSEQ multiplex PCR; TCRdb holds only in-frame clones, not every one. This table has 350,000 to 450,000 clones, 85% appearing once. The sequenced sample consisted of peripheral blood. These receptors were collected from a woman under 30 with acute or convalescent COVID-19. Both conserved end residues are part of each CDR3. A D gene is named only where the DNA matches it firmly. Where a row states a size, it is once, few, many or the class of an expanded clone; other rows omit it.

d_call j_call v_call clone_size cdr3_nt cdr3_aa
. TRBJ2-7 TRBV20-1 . TGCAGTGCTAGAGATCCCCCGGAGCAGTACTTC CSARDPPEQYF
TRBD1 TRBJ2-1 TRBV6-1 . TGTGCCAGCAGTGAGGATTGGACAGGGGGCTCCTACAATGAGCAGTTCTTC CASSEDWTGGSYNEQFF
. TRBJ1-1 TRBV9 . TGTGCCAGCAGCCCAGGGGCTGAAGCTTTCTTT CASSPGAEAFF
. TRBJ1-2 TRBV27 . TGTGCCAGCAGTCCAGTGACAGGTCCTAAGTCCTATGGCTACACCTTC CASSPVTGPKSYGYTF
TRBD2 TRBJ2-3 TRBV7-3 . TGTGCCAGCAGCTTAACAGGGAGGGGCGATACGCAGTATTTT CASSLTGRGDTQYF
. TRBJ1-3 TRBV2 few TGTGCCAGCAATATCGGGAGCTCTGGAAACACCATATATTTT CASNIGSSGNTIYF
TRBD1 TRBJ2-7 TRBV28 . TGTGCCAGCAGTTTATCAGGACAGGTCTACGAGCAGTACTTC CASSLSGQVYEQYF
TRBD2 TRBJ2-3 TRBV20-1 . TGCAGTGCTAGTGAGACACTAGCGGGGGTCACAGATACGCAGTATTTT CSASETLAGVTDTQYF
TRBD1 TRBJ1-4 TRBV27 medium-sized TGTGCCAGCAGTTCCCGGACAGGGGAAAAACTGTTTTTT CASSSRTGEKLFF
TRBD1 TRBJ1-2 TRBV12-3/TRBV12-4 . TGTGCCAGCAACTCGGACAGGGACTATGGCTACACCTTC CASNSDRDYGYTF
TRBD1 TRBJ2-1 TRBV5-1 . TGCGCCAGCAGCCTACACGGGACAGGGAATTCGAATGAGCAGTTCTTC CASSLHGTGNSNEQFF
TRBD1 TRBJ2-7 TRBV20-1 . TGCAGTGCTAGTGAGGGGACAGGGGAAACGAAGCAGTACTTC CSASEGTGETKQYF
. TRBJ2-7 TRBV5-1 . TGCGCCAGCAGCTCCCGGGGTAGAGACGGCGAGCAGTACTTC CASSSRGRDGEQYF
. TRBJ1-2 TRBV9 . TGTGCCAGCAGCGTAGACAGTAACTATGGCTACACCTTC CASSVDSNYGYTF